Below, 23 T cell receptor beta chains from the same sample are listed, as sequenced in a study of long-term antiretroviral therapy in people with HIV. Investigators performed immunoSEQ version v3.0 at survey level. Sequencing was performed with immunoSEQ multiplex PCR; in TCRdb, only in-frame clones are kept and a portion is missing. The data hold 30,000 to 40,000 clones, with roughly four fifths observed a single time. The sample consisted of unsorted PBMCs, taken 0.4 years before starting antiretroviral therapy. These receptors originate from a young man with HIV.

The V gene is TRBV4-2, the J gene TRBJ2-3, with a tentative D call TRBD2 (6 bases). Germline CDR1 reads LGHNA; CDR2 reads YNFKEQ. CDR3 length equals 18 residues. The V and J ends lost 1 base and 1 base respectively, with 18 bases between them. CDR3 in DNA: TGTGCCAGCAGCCAAGGGGGTAGCGGAGGAGGGGGCACAGATACGCAGTATTTT. This codes for CASSQGGSGGGGTDTQYF.

The chain recombines TRBV2 with TRBJ2-5; a possible D gene is TRBD1 (6 bases). This CDR3 contains 13 residues. Trimming shortened V by 3 bases and J by 4 bases, and 9 bases separated the two germline ends. Germline values: CDR1 SNHLY, CDR2 FYNNEI. CDR3 coding DNA: TGTGCCAGCAGTGACAGGGGACGAGAGACCCAGTACTTC. Its translation is CASSDRGRETQYF. Based on the CDR3 plus reference TRBV2 and TRBJ2-5, the full variable domain is EPEVTQTPSHQVTQMGQEVILRCVPISNHLYFYWYRQILGQKVEFLVSFYNNEISEKSEIFDDQFSVERPDGSNFTLKIRSTKLEDSAMYFCASSDRGRETQYFGPGTRLLVL.

This rearrangement joins TRBV28 to TRBJ1-5, with 7 bases identical to TRBD1. Germline lookup yields CDR1 MDHEN and CDR2 SYDVKM. Trimming at V came to 3 bases and at J to 6 bases, leaving 5 bases not matched to a gene. The CDR3 sequence is 14 residues long. In DNA, the CDR3 is TGTGCCAGCAGTTTGTGGCAGGGGGGTCAGCCCCAGCATTTT. Protein: CASSLWQGGQPQHF.

The V gene is TRBV23-1, the J gene TRBJ1-5, with D possibly matching TRBD1 (6 bases). TRBV23-1 is recorded as an ORF, its role being uncertain. V dropped 4 bases and J dropped 7 bases, with 17 bases sitting between them. The CDR3 contains 15 residues. The CDR3 spells CASSRHREVEQPQHF. Written as DNA, the CDR3 is TGCGCCAGCAGTCGGCACAGGGAAGTAGAGCAGCCCCAGCATTTT.

This chain joins TRBV5-4 and TRBJ2-2; TRBD2 matches 8 bases. This CDR3 comprises 17 residues. The germline gives CDR1 SGHNT, CDR2 YYREEE (reference sequence). The trim removed 2 bases at V and 1 base at J, leaving 7 bases unmatched. The CDR3 loop is CASSFSASGLNTGELFF. CDR3 coding DNA: TGTGCCAGCAGCTTTTCGGCTAGCGGGCTGAACACCGGGGAGCTGTTTTTT.

This clone has just one count. The chain uses TRBV19 and TRBJ2-1, with D uncertain. The length of the CDR3 is 11 residues. Per germline, CDR1 LNHDA and CDR2 SQIVND (reference sequence). V lost 4 bases to trimming and J lost 4 bases, with 2 bases between them. The CDR3 sequence is CASSRYNEQFF. The CDR3 DNA sequence: TGTGCCAGTAGTAGGTACAATGAGCAGTTCTTC.

The V call is TRBV6-1, the J call TRBJ1-2; no definite D call. The germline V and J ends were trimmed by 2 bases and 5 bases, with 9 bases remaining between them. This CDR3 region has 13 residues. Germline loops: CDR1 MNHNS, CDR2 SASEGT. The CDR3 loop is CASSELGRYGYTF. In DNA, the CDR3 is TGTGCCAGCAGTGAACTTGGGCGGTATGGCTACACCTTC.

V is TRBV5-5 and J is TRBJ2-7; D is unclear. Trimming cost V 1 base and J 3 bases, with 5 bases left between them. CDR1 is SGHKS, CDR2 YYEKEE, per germline (reference sequence). The CDR3 is made up of 12 amino acids. The CDR3 protein is CASSLWGYEQYF. The CDR3, as DNA: TGTGCCAGCAGCTTGTGGGGCTACGAGCAGTACTTC. The variable domain in full, completed from reference TRBV5-5 and TRBJ2-7, reads DAGVTQSPTHLIKTRGQQVTLRCSPISGHKSVSWYQQVLGQGPQFIFQYYEKEERGRGNFPDRFSARQFPNYSSELNVNALLLGDSALYLCASSLWGYEQYFGPGTRLTVT.

Here the CDR3 reads CASSDSGRGPQHF. For the CDR3, the DNA is TGTGCCAGCAGTGACTCAGGGCGTGGGCCCCAGCATTTT. The rearrangement joins TRBV25-1 to TRBJ1-5, with D maybe TRBD1 (5 bases). The V end was cut by 3 bases, the J end by 9 bases, with 12 bases between. Germline V gene sequence: CDR1 MGHDK, CDR2 SYGVNS. The CDR3 is 13 amino acids.

This sequence joins TRBV6-1 and TRBJ1-1; no firm D call. V lost 1 base, J lost 0 bases, and 9 bases lay in between. Looked up from germline, CDR1 is MNHNS and CDR2 is SASEGT. The CDR3 is 15 amino acids. The DNA for the CDR3 is TGTGCCAGCAGTGAAGATCCGGGGTTGAACACTGAAGCTTTCTTT. It yields the protein CASSEDPGLNTEAFF.

The chain combines TRBV18 with TRBJ1-1; TRBD1 is a possible D gene (5 bases). The germline V and J ends were trimmed by 3 bases and 10 bases, with 12 bases remaining between them. This CDR3 is built from 12 residues. Germline V lookup: CDR1 KGHSH, CDR2 LQKENI. The CDR3 spells CASSPSRDVAFF. CDR3 in DNA: TGTGCCAGCTCACCGTCGCGGGACGTAGCTTTCTTT.

This chain connects TRBV5-1 to TRBJ2-3; 9 bases line up with TRBD1. J was trimmed by 1 base and V by 4 bases; bases with no gene match: 4. Looked up from germline, CDR1 is SGHRS and CDR2 is YFSETQ. The CDR3 runs 15 residues. CDR3 nucleotides: TGCGCCAGCAGCCCGGACAGGGGAGGCACAGATACGCAGTATTTT. Its protein is CASSPDRGGTDTQYF. The variable domain in full, completed from reference TRBV5-1 and TRBJ2-3, reads KAGVTQTPRYLIKTRGQQVTLSCSPISGHRSVSWYQQTPGQGLQFLFEYFSETQRNKGNFPGRFSGRQFSNSRSEMNVSTLELGDSALYLCASSPDRGGTDTQYFGPGTRLTVL.

The J gene is TRBJ1-1, the V gene TRBV5-6; unclear D gene. This CDR3 has 13 residues. V was pared by 0 bases and J by 2 bases, with 5 bases between. Germline V lookup: CDR1 SGHDT, CDR2 YYEEEE. CDR3 DNA: TGTGCCAGCAGCTTGGCAGACAACACTGAAGCTTTCTTT. Its protein product is CASSLADNTEAFF.

V and J are TRBV19 and TRBJ1-1; the match to TRBD1 covers 9 bases. Germline loops: CDR1 LNHDA, CDR2 SQIVND (reference sequence). The junction had 11 bases not matched to a gene; V was cut back by 5 bases and J by 4 bases. This CDR3 has 16 residues. CDR3 coding DNA: TGTGCCAGTAGTTCCCCCCCGGGACAGGGAACCACTGAAGCTTTCTTT. This gives the protein CASSSPPGQGTTEAFF.

The chain combines TRBV5-1 with TRBJ1-5; D call uncertain. Per germline, CDR1 SGHRS and CDR2 YFSETQ. The ends were cut back, 7 bases at V and 5 bases at J, with 19 bases in the middle. This CDR3 is 15 amino acids long. CDR3 nucleotides: TGCGCCAGCCCCTATGGGCAGAGTACTGATCAGCCCCAGCATTTT. This translates into CASPYGQSTDQPQHF.

This clone was recorded once. The chain couples TRBV6-1 to TRBJ2-7; TRBD1 agrees at 10 bases. Germline-derived CDR1 and CDR2 are MNHNS and SASEGT. The length of the CDR3 is 18 residues. J gave up 0 bases and V 1 base, and 9 bases lay outside the gene matches. CDR3 region: CASSEGMGTGVISYEQYF. The CDR3, as DNA: TGTGCCAGCAGTGAAGGGATGGGGACAGGGGTTATCTCCTACGAGCAGTACTTC.

The CDR3 coding sequence is TGTGCCTGGAGTACCGGGGCGGTAGACAATGAGCAGTTCTTC. Its protein product is CAWSTGAVDNEQFF. The rearrangement uses TRBV30 and TRBJ2-1; D might be TRBD1 or TRBD2, each matching 5 bases. This CDR3 is 14 amino acids long. Germline CDR1 GTSNPN, CDR2 SVGIG (reference sequence). Trimming removed 2 bases from V and 5 bases from J, with 13 bases in between.

V and J are TRBV5-1 and TRBJ2-1; 7 bases are a match to TRBD2. CDR1 is SGHRS and CDR2 is YFSETQ in the germline V gene. With 4 bases clipped from V and 7 bases from J, the junction kept 17 bases outside the gene matches. The CDR3 has 17 residues. The CDR3 DNA follows: TGCGCCAGCAGCCGACCACCGGGGGGTCAATACTTTAATGAGCAGTTCTTC. Its protein product is CASSRPPGGQYFNEQFF.

This clone has a single count. The chain combines TRBV6-1 with TRBJ1-4; no reliable D call. The V gene's germline CDR1 is MNHNS and CDR2 SASEGT. This CDR3 spans 13 amino acids. V was shortened by 4 bases and J by 8 bases, with 11 bases between the two germline ends. CDR3: CASSVPGREKLFF. The CDR3 DNA follows: TGTGCCAGCAGTGTCCCCGGAAGGGAAAAACTGTTTTTT.

The rearrangement joins TRBV10-1 to TRBJ1-1; D gene uncertain. The CDR3 covers 13 residues. V lost 4 bases and J lost 1, with 7 bases in between. Looked up from germline, CDR1 is WNHNN and CDR2 is SYGVQD (reference sequence). The CDR3 sequence is CASSAEGNTEAFF. The CDR3 nucleotides read TGCGCCAGCAGTGCGGAGGGGAACACTGAAGCTTTCTTT.

The chain links TRBV2 to TRBJ1-5; 7 nucleotides line up with TRBD1. The germline V gene has CDR1 SNHLY and CDR2 FYNNEI. The CDR3 contains 15 residues. Germline trimming cut 3 bases from V and 4 bases from J; bases unmatched to any gene: 6. The CDR3 region has the DNA TGTGCCAGCAGTGACCGACAGGGAAGGAATCAGCCCCAGCATTTT. Its protein is CASSDRQGRNQPQHF.

The rearrangement uses TRBV4-1 and TRBJ1-5; D not certain. CDR3 length: 14 residues. From germline, CDR1 is MGHRA and CDR2 YSYEKL. The V and J ends lost 0 bases and 3 bases respectively, with 6 bases between them. The CDR3 region is CASSQEGFNQPQHF. The CDR3 nucleotides are TGCGCCAGCAGCCAAGAGGGGTTCAATCAGCCCCAGCATTTT.

This clone appeared a single time. V gene TRBV2 combines with J gene TRBJ2-3; D is possibly TRBD1 (7 bases). CDR1 is SNHLY and CDR2 is FYNNEI in the germline V gene. The CDR3 contains 17 residues. Between the trimmed V and J ends, which lost 6 bases and 2 bases, there was a span of 21 bases. The CDR3 sequence: CASRDKSGGILTDTQYF. The DNA for the CDR3 is TGTGCCAGCAGGGACAAATCAGGGGGGATACTCACAGATACGCAGTATTTT.